The 16 T cell receptor beta chains below come from one sample, sequenced in a study of T cells in Graves' hyperthyroidism and ophthalmopathy. Amplification yielded TCR beta CDR3 regions, with RNA transcripts as the source. During a first-round RT-PCR of the TCR CDR3, the HTBI primer set was used. One entry per CDR3 protein results from TCRdb running MiXCR on the multiplex PCR reads. The sample holds 500,000 to 650,000 distinct CDR3 sequences, 12% to 15% seen once. The sample comprised blood. All receptors come from a woman between 40 and 55 years old with Graves' hyperthyroidism.

This clonotype was picked up many times. The V and J genes are TRBV12-3 or TRBV12-4 and TRBJ2-7, with 10 bases that match TRBD1. This CDR3 comprises 15 residues. With V trimmed by 4 bases and J by 7 bases, 10 bases remained unmatched. The CDR3 spells CASSSRDRGEGEQYF. CDR3 bases: TGTGCCAGCAGTTCCCGGGACAGGGGCGAGGGGGAGCAGTACTTC.

V gene TRBV20-1 combines with J gene TRBJ2-7; 9 nucleotides align to TRBD1. The CDR3 runs to 14 residues. CDR1 is DFQATT and CDR2 is SNEGSKA in the germline V gene (reference sequence). V trimming: 2 bases; J trimming: 2 bases; junction bases outside the gene matches: 4. The DNA of the CDR3 is TGCAGTGCTAGAACGGGGACAGGGACCTACGAGCAGTACTTC. Translation: CSARTGTGTYEQYF.

This clonotype was observed at least ten times. The V call is TRBV6-2 or TRBV6-3, the J call TRBJ2-3, with D unresolved. The germline gives CDR1 MNHEY, CDR2 SVGEGT. This CDR3 comprises 14 residues. V was pared by 4 bases and J by 0 bases, with 8 bases between. DNA for the CDR3: TGTGCCAGCAGTTTTATTCGGAGCACAGATACGCAGTATTTT. Its translation: CASSFIRSTDTQYF.

This clonotype was observed many times. In DNA, the CDR3 is TGTGCCTGGAGTGTACTTAGACGAGAGACCCAGTACTTC. Translating gives CAWSVLRRETQYF. The chain employs TRBV30 and TRBJ2-5; D unclear. Germline V CDR1 and CDR2: GTSNPN, SVGIG (reference sequence). The V and J ends lost 0 bases and 4 bases respectively, with 9 bases between them. The CDR3 length is 13 residues.

This clonotype was observed at least ten times. The V and J genes are TRBV28 and TRBJ1-1, with a possible D match to TRBD1 (6 bases). The V end was cut by 4 bases, the J end by 3 bases, with 24 bases between. The CDR3 covers 18 residues. In germline, CDR1 is MDHEN, CDR2 SYDVKM. The CDR3 DNA reads TGTGCCAGCAGTTCCTCTTGGGGGGGGGCCGGTAAGGACACTGAAGCTTTCTTT. It yields the protein CASSSSWGGAGKDTEAFF. Full variable domain (rest looked up from reference TRBV28 and TRBJ1-1): DVKVTQSSRYLVKRTGEKVFLECVQDMDHENMFWYRQDPGLGLRLIYFSYDVKMKEKGDIPEGYSVSREKKERFSLILESASTNQTSMYLCASSSSWGGAGKDTEAFFGQGTRLTVV.

This chain uses TRBV7-9 with TRBJ2-2; D might be TRBD2 (6 bases). The CDR3 sequence is 15 residues long. The germline V and J ends were trimmed by 5 bases and 3 bases, with 13 bases remaining between them. CDR1 is SEHNR, CDR2 FQNEAQ, per germline (reference sequence). The CDR3 reads CASSGGLIDTGELFF. DNA of the CDR3: TGTGCCAGCAGCGGGGGACTTATCGACACCGGGGAGCTGTTTTTT. The entire variable domain, with the rest obtained from reference TRBV7-9 and TRBJ2-2, is as follows: DTGVSQNPRHKITKRGQNVTFRCDPISEHNRLYWYRQTLGQGPEFLTYFQNEAQLEKSRLLSDRFSAERPKGSFSTLEIQRTEQGDSAMYLCASSGGLIDTGELFFGEGSRLTVL.

The chain is built from TRBV27 and TRBJ2-5; the D is unclear. This CDR3 contains 10 residues. Germline values: CDR1 MNHEY, CDR2 SMNVEV (reference sequence). Trimming took off 2 bases at V and 10 bases at J, with 5 bases between the two ends. CDR3 in amino acids: CASSLRDQYF. CDR3 DNA: TGTGCCAGCAGTTTAAGGGACCAGTACTTC.

There are many counts of this clonotype. CDR3 DNA: TGTGCCAAGCTGCTCACTAGCGGGAGGCACACCGGGGAGCTGTTTTTT. Protein sequence: CAKLLTSGRHTGELFF. V gene TRBV2 combines with J gene TRBJ2-2; 12 bases are shared with TRBD2. Losses at the gene ends were 10 bases for V and 3 bases for J; bases not matched to a gene: 9. The CDR3 is 16 residues long. Germline V gene sequence: CDR1 SNHLY, CDR2 FYNNEI.

This clonotype was seen many times. DNA for the CDR3: TGCGCCAGCAGCTTGGCACAACAGGGGGCTTGGACTGAAGCTTTCTTT. Its protein is CASSLAQQGAWTEAFF. V and J are TRBV5-1 and TRBJ1-1, with 9 nucleotides matching TRBD1. V lost 0 bases to trimming and J lost 5 bases; unmatched junction nucleotides: 8. The CDR3 contains 16 residues. From germline, CDR1 is SGHRS and CDR2 YFSETQ.

This clonotype has a count of ten or more. The chain employs TRBV19 and TRBJ1-1; D is undetermined. V was trimmed by 3 bases and J by 1 base, leaving 12 bases between them. This CDR3 is 15 amino acids long. Germline loops: CDR1 LNHDA, CDR2 SQIVND (reference sequence). The CDR3 protein is CASSMSWLSNTEAFF. The CDR3 DNA follows: TGTGCCAGTAGTATGTCGTGGCTGTCGAACACTGAAGCTTTCTTT.

This clonotype was counted at least ten times. The chain has TRBV20-1 and TRBJ1-4, with D hard to call. Trimming stripped 2 bases from V and 7 bases from J, with 8 bases between. The CDR3 is 12 amino acids. Germline CDR1 reads DFQATT; CDR2 reads SNEGSKA (reference sequence). CDR3 protein: CSARPAGEKLFF. The DNA for the CDR3 is TGCAGTGCTAGACCGGCGGGTGAAAAACTGTTTTTT.

This clonotype appeared a few times. The chain is built from TRBV7-9 and TRBJ1-1; D gene ambiguous. CDR1 SEHNR and CDR2 FQNEAQ come from the germline V gene (reference sequence). V was trimmed by 2 bases and J by 1 base, leaving 17 bases between them. The CDR3 runs 17 residues. The CDR3 region is CASSLITGLWGNTEAFF. The CDR3 DNA reads TGTGCCAGCAGCTTAATCACTGGTTTATGGGGGAACACTGAAGCTTTCTTT.

There are many counts of this clonotype. The chain has TRBV27 and TRBJ2-7, with 8 bases that match TRBD2. This CDR3 comprises 14 residues. In germline, CDR1 is MNHEY, CDR2 SMNVEV (reference sequence). The ends lost 7 bases at V and 1 base at J; junction bases unmatched: 6. The CDR3: CASTTSGSSYEQYF. Here the CDR3 DNA reads TGTGCCAGCACTACTAGCGGTTCTTCCTACGAGCAGTACTTC.

This clonotype was recorded many times. This chain links TRBV11-2 with TRBJ2-7; 8 bases map to TRBD1. Germline V gene lookup returns CDR1 SGHAT and CDR2 FQNNGV. J gave up 6 bases and V 5 bases, and 3 bases lay outside the gene matches. CDR3 size: 12 residues. This CDR3 is CASSLTGGEQYF. DNA for the CDR3: TGTGCCAGCAGCCTCACAGGGGGCGAGCAGTACTTC.

This clonotype came up a few times. V usage is TRBV30 and J usage is TRBJ2-1; 10 bases line up with TRBD2. Trimming took 1 base from V and 4 from J; bases not matched to a gene: 7. Germline lookup yields CDR1 GTSNPN and CDR2 SVGIG (reference sequence). The CDR3 covers 16 residues. The CDR3 DNA is TGTGCCTGGAGTGCTAGCGGGGGAGGGCCTTACAATGAGCAGTTCTTC. Protein product: CAWSASGGGPYNEQFF. Variable domain in full (rest from reference TRBV30 and TRBJ2-1): SQTIHQWPATLVQPVGSPLSLECTVEGTSNPNLYWYRQAAGRGLQLLFYSVGIGQISSEVPQNLSASRPQDRQFILSSKKLLLSDSGFYLCAWSASGGGPYNEQFFGPGTRLTVL.

Many counts were recorded for this clonotype. The V call is TRBV6-2 or TRBV6-3, the J call TRBJ2-5, with TRBD2 matching 9 bases. With V trimmed by 0 bases and J by 1 base, 3 bases remained unmatched. The V gene's germline CDR1 is MNHEY and CDR2 SVGEGT. The CDR3 is 16 residues long. CDR3 region: CASSYSWTSAQETQYF. CDR3 coding DNA: TGTGCCAGCAGTTACTCTTGGACTAGCGCCCAAGAGACCCAGTACTTC.